This T cell receptor beta chain was profiled in a study of OX40 agonist ivuxolimab in advanced cancers. About the research overall: Across the patients, intravenous ivuxolimab was delivered every 2 weeks at 0.01 to 10 mg/kg.

Sequencing used immunoSEQ multiplex PCR; TCRdb keeps in-frame clones, though not all of them. Among tens of thousands of clones listed, approximately 80% were seen once. The CDR3 runs 14 residues. CDR1 and CDR2 from the germline V gene are SEHNR and FQNEAQ (reference sequence). V dropped 5 bases and J dropped 4; count of bases not matched to a gene: 7. The source of this sequence is an adult with an advanced solid tumor such as melanoma, head and neck, liver or kidney cancer. This chain connects TRBV7-9 to TRBJ2-5; 7 nucleotides align to TRBD1. Sequenced here: CD4+ or CD8+ T cells sorted from blood, sampled in a trial of the OX40 agonist ivuxolimab. The CDR3 is CASSPQDRRETQYF. The CDR3 DNA reads TGTGCCAGCAGCCCACAGGACAGGAGAGAGACCCAGTACTTC.